The source of this T cell receptor (beta chain) is a study of blood T cell repertoires in COVID-19. Across the whole study: Samples of COVID-19 (acute and convalescent) were obtained from the United States, Italy and Spain.

Within 2 weeks before study entry, exposed participants met a COVID-19 case. CDR1 SGHTA and CDR2 FQGTGA come from the germline V gene. V was shortened by 5 bases and J by 4 bases, with 15 bases between the two germline ends. The CDR3 consists of 15 residues. Profiling relied on immunoSEQ multiplex PCR, and the TCRdb table lists in-frame clones only, not all of them. The table lists under 300,000 clones, 80% to 90% of them singletons, with over 3% in the top ten. V gene TRBV7-3 combines with J gene TRBJ2-1; D is perhaps TRBD2 (6 bases). Sequenced material: PBMCs or T cells enriched from blood (not recorded which). The TCR was taken from a woman in her thirties or forties who had been exposed to COVID-19. The chain's CDR3 is CASSRGSFLYNEQFF. CDR3 DNA: TGTGCCAGCAGCCGGGGGTCTTTTCTATACAATGAGCAGTTCTTC.